The 15 T cell receptor beta chains below were found in one sample sequenced in a study of blood T cell repertoires in COVID-19. Assay: immunoSEQ multiplex PCR; the TCRdb copy retains only in-frame clones and omits some. The sample lists over 350,000 clones, around 89% occurring once. Sequencing was performed on peripheral blood. The receptors were sampled from a woman aged 25 to 39 with acute or convalescent COVID-19.

This chain connects TRBV4-1 to TRBJ2-3; D may be TRBD1 (7 bases). Trimming pared 1 base from V and 1 base from J, leaving 12 bases between. Germline lookup yields CDR1 MGHRA and CDR2 YSYEKL. CDR3 length: 16 residues. CDR3 sequence: CASSQGRRGGTDTQYF. The CDR3 nucleotides read TGCGCCAGCAGCCAAGGTCGCAGGGGGGGCACAGATACGCAGTATTTT.

The chain couples TRBV5-1 to TRBJ1-1; D perhaps matches TRBD1 (5 bases). Germline values: CDR1 SGHRS, CDR2 YFSETQ. The CDR3 consists of 13 residues. Trimming left V 8 bases short and J 5 bases short, with 16 bases between. CDR3 loop: CASKRQMGTEAFF. Here the CDR3 DNA reads TGCGCCAGTAAGAGACAGATGGGGACTGAAGCTTTCTTT.

This clone came up once. In DNA, the CDR3 is TGTGACAACACCGGACTCCATAATTCACCCCTCCACTTT. Its translation is CDNTGLHNSPLHF. V usage is TRBV28 and J usage is TRBJ1-6, with D uncertain. The CDR3 is 13 amino acids. Per germline, CDR1 MDHEN and CDR2 SYDVKM.

The chain couples TRBV7-9 to TRBJ2-3; 7 nucleotides align to TRBD1. The V segment lost 5 bases and the J segment 0 bases; nucleotides outside the gene matches: 5. The germline CDR1 and CDR2 sequences are SEHNR and FQNEAQ (reference sequence). This CDR3 comprises 15 residues. The CDR3 DNA sequence: TGTGCCAGCAGCAGTTTCAGGGGGAGCACAGATACGCAGTATTTT. Residues: CASSSFRGSTDTQYF.

The CDR3 region has the DNA TGTGCCAGCAGCGCCTTCGCGGGGGTTCTAGATACGCAGTATTTT. Its translation: CASSAFAGVLDTQYF. The chain carries TRBV9 and TRBJ2-3; 7 bases match TRBD2. The CDR3 is made up of 15 amino acids. J gave up 5 bases and V 3 bases, and 9 bases lay outside the gene matches. Germline CDR1 and CDR2: SGDLS and YYNGEE.

The CDR3 region is CATSDVMSGGAAGELFF. The CDR3 DNA reads as TGTGCCACCAGTGATGTAATGAGCGGGGGGGCCGCCGGGGAGCTGTTTTTT. The V call is TRBV24-1, the J call TRBJ2-2; 10 bases line up with TRBD2. V lost 3 bases, J lost 6 bases, and 9 bases stayed unmatched. Germline lookup yields CDR1 KGHDR and CDR2 SFDVKD. This CDR3 region has 17 residues.

The V call is TRBV9, the J call TRBJ2-5; 9 positions agree with TRBD2. Germline V gene data show CDR1 as SGDLS and CDR2 as YYNGEE. V lost 0 bases and J lost 4; bases outside the gene matches: 4. The CDR3 spans 15 residues. CDR3: CASSVDAGGGETQYF. CDR3 DNA: TGTGCCAGCAGCGTAGATGCGGGGGGGGGAGAGACCCAGTACTTC.

The chain combines TRBV4-1 with TRBJ1-1; the D gene is possibly TRBD1 (5 bases). Germline CDR1 and CDR2: MGHRA and YSYEKL. This CDR3 region has 16 residues. V dropped 5 bases and J dropped 4 bases, with 20 bases sitting between them. The CDR3 spells CASSGRVTGSGTEAFF. For the CDR3, the DNA is TGCGCCAGCAGCGGACGCGTTACAGGTTCGGGCACTGAAGCTTTCTTT.

This clone showed up just once. The gene calls are TRBV5-8 and TRBJ2-7; D not certain. The CDR3 runs to 12 residues. Germline-derived CDR1 and CDR2 are SGHTS and YDEGEE. Trimming left V 1 base short and J 3 bases short, with 5 bases between. The CDR3 nucleotides are TGTGCCAGCAGCTTGAACAGCTACGAGCAGTACTTC. Its protein product is CASSLNSYEQYF. Supplemented by reference TRBV5-8 and TRBJ2-7, the full variable domain reads EAGVTQSPTHLIKTRGQQATLRCSPISGHTSVYWYQQALGLGLQFLLWYDEGEERNRGNFPPRFSGRQFPNYSSELNVNALELEDSALYLCASSLNSYEQYFGPGTRLTVT.

The V gene is TRBV3-1 (or the pseudogene TRBV3-2), the J gene TRBJ2-2; 7 positions match TRBD1. CDR1 LGHDT and CDR2 YNNKEL come from the germline V gene (reference sequence). CDR3 length: 18 residues. Trimming removed 1 base from V and 0 bases from J; junction bases left unmatched: 8. The CDR3 reads CASSQAGGTETNTGELFF. The CDR3 coding sequence is TGTGCCAGCAGCCAAGCAGGGGGTACAGAGACGAACACCGGGGAGCTGTTTTTT.

V usage is TRBV2 and J usage is TRBJ2-7, with 14 positions matching TRBD2. The ends lost 8 bases at V and 4 bases at J; junction bases unmatched: 7. Germline CDR1 and CDR2: SNHLY and FYNNEI. The CDR3 covers 15 residues. Here the CDR3 reads CASSRTSGGRYEQYF. CDR3 in DNA: TGTGCCAGCTCCCGGACTAGCGGGGGGCGGTACGAGCAGTACTTC. Together with reference TRBV2 and TRBJ2-7, the CDR3 gives the full variable domain: EPEVTQTPSHQVTQMGQEVILRCVPISNHLYFYWYRQILGQKVEFLVSFYNNEISEKSEIFDDQFSVERPDGSNFTLKIRSTKLEDSAMYFCASSRTSGGRYEQYFGPGTRLTVT.

The chain uses TRBV28 and TRBJ2-7; TRBD1 matches at 7 bases. The germline V gene encodes CDR1 MDHEN and CDR2 SYDVKM. J gave up 1 base and V 8 bases, and 2 bases lay outside the gene matches. This CDR3 region has 12 residues. CDR3 nucleotides: TGTGCCAGCGGACAGGAGTCCTACGAGCAGTACTTC. This encodes CASGQESYEQYF. The complete variable domain, with remaining parts taken from reference TRBV28 and TRBJ2-7, reads DVKVTQSSRYLVKRTGEKVFLECVQDMDHENMFWYRQDPGLGLRLIYFSYDVKMKEKGDIPEGYSVSREKKERFSLILESASTNQTSMYLCASGQESYEQYFGPGTRLTVT.

V is TRBV6-1 and J is TRBJ2-7; 8 positions agree with TRBD1. Germline lookup yields CDR1 MNHNS and CDR2 SASEGT. This CDR3 is 15 amino acids long. Trimming at V came to 7 bases and at J to 0 bases, leaving 8 bases not matched to a gene. The CDR3 reads CASTPGQGYSYEQYF. The CDR3 DNA is TGTGCCAGCACTCCCGGACAGGGCTACTCCTACGAGCAGTACTTC.

The gene calls are TRBV24-1 and TRBJ1-2; D is perhaps TRBD1 (5 bases). Germline V gives CDR1 KGHDR, CDR2 SFDVKD. There are 13 residues in the CDR3. Trimming removed 1 base from V and 5 bases from J, with 7 bases in between. In nucleotides, the CDR3 is TGTGCCACCAGTGATTTCAAGGGGTATGGCTACACCTTC. The encoded protein is CATSDFKGYGYTF.

The chain joins TRBV7-2 to TRBJ2-7; 7 bases are shared with TRBD1. This CDR3 is built from 15 residues. In germline, CDR1 is SGHTA, CDR2 FQGNSA. V lost 1 base to trimming and J lost 2 bases; unmatched junction nucleotides: 5. In DNA, the CDR3 is TGTGCCAGCAGCTTAGGGGCAGGGGGAGCCTACGAGCAGTACTTC. It is translated as CASSLGAGGAYEQYF.